Presented here are 30 T cell receptor beta chains from one specimen sequenced in a study of chemoradiotherapy in HPV16-positive cancers. Profiled with immunoSEQ multiplex PCR; TCRdb holds only in-frame clones, not every one. Among a few thousand clones listed, 85% to 95% were seen once. Collection took place from a patient who underwent chemoradiotherapy. The source of these receptors is a human donor with HPV-associated anogenital cancer.

The V call is TRBV30, the J call TRBJ1-5, with D perhaps matching TRBD1 (6 bases). This CDR3 is 14 amino acids long. From germline, CDR1 is GTSNPN and CDR2 SVGIG (reference sequence). V lost 2 bases and J lost 6, with 14 bases in between. CDR3 bases: TGTGCCTGGAGTAATCAGGGGATATTTCAGCCCCAGCATTTT. Translation gives CAWSNQGIFQPQHF.

This rearrangement joins TRBV6-4 to TRBJ2-2; no definite D call. The germline V gene encodes CDR1 MRHNA and CDR2 SNTAGT. There are 13 residues in the CDR3. V was cut by 4 bases and J by 0 bases, with 3 bases left in between. CDR3 nucleotide sequence: TGTGCCAGCAGTGCCGCGAACACCGGGGAGCTGTTTTTT. This translates into CASSAANTGELFF.

The chain recombines TRBV18 with TRBJ1-1, with D possibly matching TRBD1 (6 bases). The CDR3 is made up of 14 amino acids. Germline values: CDR1 KGHSH, CDR2 LQKENI. Trimming removed 2 bases from V and 3 bases from J, with 10 bases in between. This CDR3 reads CASSPEEGDTEAFF. The CDR3 coding sequence is TGTGCCAGCTCACCAGAGGAGGGGGACACTGAAGCTTTCTTT.

The chain recombines TRBV7-9 with TRBJ1-4, with 7 bases identical to TRBD1. V shed 6 bases and J 8 bases; nucleotides not matched to a gene: 12. The CDR3 is 15 residues long. The germline V gene has CDR1 SEHNR and CDR2 FQNEAQ (reference sequence). The CDR3 region is CASSLRGEGQEKLFF. In DNA form, the CDR3 reads TGTGCCAGCAGTCTCCGGGGGGAGGGACAGGAAAAACTGTTTTTT. The full variable domain, its missing parts supplied by reference TRBV7-9 and TRBJ1-4, is DTGVSQNPRHKITKRGQNVTFRCDPISEHNRLYWYRQTLGQGPEFLTYFQNEAQLEKSRLLSDRFSAERPKGSFSTLEIQRTEQGDSAMYLCASSLRGEGQEKLFFGSGTQLSVL.

The V and J genes are TRBV7-2 and TRBJ1-5, with D unresolved. Germline CDR1 and CDR2: SGHTA and FQGNSA. The CDR3 is 14 residues long. With 6 bases removed from V and 1 base from J, the gap between germline ends came to 10 bases. CDR3 amino acids: CASSFPSSNQPQHF. CDR3 sequence (DNA): TGTGCCAGCAGTTTTCCATCAAGCAATCAGCCCCAGCATTTT.

The J gene is TRBJ2-7, the V gene TRBV2; no firm D call. V lost 8 bases, J lost 4 bases, and 18 bases lay in between. The germline V gene encodes CDR1 SNHLY and CDR2 FYNNEI. CDR3 length: 14 amino acids. CDR3: CASLGIGENYEQYF. The CDR3 DNA reads TGTGCCAGCCTTGGGATCGGTGAAAATTACGAGCAGTACTTC.

V and J are TRBV9 and TRBJ2-1, with 10 bases identical to TRBD2. CDR3 size: 15 residues. The germline V gene encodes CDR1 SGDLS and CDR2 YYNGEE. V dropped 3 bases and J dropped 5; count of bases not matched to a gene: 5. The CDR3 sequence is CASSEAGGSHNEQFF. The DNA for the CDR3 is TGTGCCAGCAGCGAAGCGGGGGGGTCGCACAATGAGCAGTTCTTC.

The rearrangement joins TRBV19 to TRBJ1-1; TRBD1 agrees at 9 bases. Germline V gene lookup returns CDR1 LNHDA and CDR2 SQIVND (reference sequence). The CDR3 is made up of 13 amino acids. Trimming at V came to 8 bases and at J to 5 bases, leaving 6 bases not matched to a gene. Written as DNA, the CDR3 is TGTGCCAGTGGAGGGACAGGGTCTACTGAAGCTTTCTTT. Translated: CASGGTGSTEAFF.

The chain is built from TRBV7-2 and TRBJ2-5, with 9 bases that match TRBD1. The CDR3 runs to 14 residues. Trimming at V came to 5 bases and at J to 5 bases, leaving 6 bases not matched to a gene. The germline V gene encodes CDR1 SGHTA and CDR2 FQGNSA. CDR3 sequence reads: CASSVQGARETQYF. The CDR3, as DNA: TGTGCCAGCAGCGTACAGGGGGCAAGGGAGACCCAGTACTTC.

This chain connects TRBV5-1 to TRBJ1-1; D remains unclear. Germline lookup yields CDR1 SGHRS and CDR2 YFSETQ. CDR3 length: 15 amino acids. V was shortened by 1 base and J by 5 bases, with 15 bases between the two germline ends. CDR3 in DNA: TGCGCCAGCAGCTTGAACGGGTTGGAGGGAACTGAAGCTTTCTTT. It translates to CASSLNGLEGTEAFF.

This chain joins TRBV4-1 and TRBJ1-2, with 12 bases aligning to TRBD1. V lost 0 bases and J lost 6; bases outside the gene matches: 8. Germline values: CDR1 MGHRA, CDR2 YSYEKL. The CDR3 runs to 17 residues. CDR3 nucleotide sequence: TGCGCCAGCAGCCAAGATATGGGGACAGGGGGCGCGGATGGCTACACCTTC. Residues: CASSQDMGTGGADGYTF.

This chain connects TRBV11-2 to TRBJ1-6; D is uncertain. The V gene lost 0 bases and the J gene lost 8 bases, with 5 bases spanning the gap. Germline V lookup: CDR1 SGHAT, CDR2 FQNNGV. The CDR3 runs to 13 residues. The CDR3 nucleotides are TGTGCCAGCAGCTTAGATCCCCATTCACCCCTCCACTTT. This sequence encodes CASSLDPHSPLHF.

This chain connects TRBV11-2 to TRBJ2-2, with D possibly being TRBD1 or TRBD2 (5 bases each). With 2 bases removed from V and 0 bases from J, the gap between germline ends came to 13 bases. This CDR3 has 17 amino acids. CDR1 and CDR2 from the germline V gene are SGHAT and FQNNGV. The CDR3 region is CASSLLRGSSNTGELFF. In DNA, the CDR3 is TGTGCCAGCAGCTTACTGAGGGGCAGCTCGAACACCGGGGAGCTGTTTTTT.

The CDR3 DNA reads TGCGCCAGCAGCCAAGACGGGGGAAGCAACACTGAAGCTTTCTTT. Protein product: CASSQDGGSNTEAFF. The chain links TRBV4-1 to TRBJ1-1; a weak D match, TRBD1 (5 bases). This CDR3 has 15 amino acids. V was cut by 0 bases and J by 2 bases, with 10 bases left in between. Germline assignment: CDR1 MGHRA and CDR2 YSYEKL.

The rearrangement joins TRBV7-9 to TRBJ1-1; tentatively, D is TRBD1 (6 bases). The CDR3 covers 15 residues. Germline V lookup: CDR1 SEHNR, CDR2 FQNEAQ (reference sequence). The V end lost 3 bases, the J end lost 12 bases, and 23 bases lay between the germline ends. This CDR3 is CASSFELVQGSLTFF. The DNA of the CDR3 is TGTGCCAGCAGCTTCGAGTTGGTACAGGGAAGTTTGACTTTCTTT. The variable domain in full, completed from reference TRBV7-9 and TRBJ1-1, reads DTGVSQNPRHKITKRGQNVTFRCDPISEHNRLYWYRQTLGQGPEFLTYFQNEAQLEKSRLLSDRFSAERPKGSFSTLEIQRTEQGDSAMYLCASSFELVQGSLTFFGQGTRLTVV.

This clone was observed a few times. The V gene is TRBV28, the J gene TRBJ1-2; a possible D gene is TRBD1 (6 bases). The CDR3 runs 12 residues. V lost 5 bases, J lost 10 bases, and 14 bases lay in between. The germline V gene encodes CDR1 MDHEN and CDR2 SYDVKM. As DNA, the CDR3 is TGTGCCAGCAGTGCATATCAGGGGCCCTACACCTTC. It is translated as CASSAYQGPYTF.

V and J are TRBV30 and TRBJ1-2; 11 bases are shared with TRBD1. The CDR3 covers 14 residues. Germline assignment: CDR1 GTSNPN and CDR2 SVGIG (reference sequence). The ends lost 5 bases at V and 3 bases at J; junction bases unmatched: 5. DNA for the CDR3: TGTGCCTGGGTGGGACAGGGGGGACACTATGGCTACACCTTC. It codes for CAWVGQGGHYGYTF.

This rearrangement joins TRBV29-1 to TRBJ2-3; D unresolved. V was clipped by 7 bases and J by 1 base, with 15 bases between them. Germline CDR1 SQVTM, CDR2 ANQGSEA. CDR3 size: 14 residues. In DNA, the CDR3 is TGCAGCGGTCGCCCGGGTGGGGGCACAGATACGCAGTATTTT. This translates into CSGRPGGGTDTQYF.

The chain couples TRBV5-1 to TRBJ1-2; tentatively, D is TRBD1 (5 bases). Germline CDR1 SGHRS, CDR2 YFSETQ. V was shortened by 4 bases and J by 3 bases, with 13 bases between the two germline ends. The CDR3 contains 14 residues. CDR3 residues: CASSRVGGDYGYTF. CDR3 in DNA: TGCGCCAGCAGCCGTGTGGGGGGAGACTATGGCTACACCTTC.

The chain is built from TRBV15 and TRBJ1-2; 8 bases align to TRBD1. The CDR3 totals 14 residues. Germline V gene sequence: CDR1 LNHNV, CDR2 YYDKDF (reference sequence). The ends lost 4 bases at V and 8 bases at J; junction bases unmatched: 9. CDR3: CATSNRKTGEGYTF. The CDR3 DNA reads as TGTGCCACCAGCAATCGAAAGACAGGGGAAGGCTACACCTTC.

This clone appeared a single time. The chain recombines TRBV4-1 with TRBJ1-3, with D maybe TRBD1 (5 bases). Trimming removed 1 base at V and 5 bases at J, with 9 bases between. The CDR3 contains 14 residues. CDR1 and CDR2 (germline): MGHRA, YSYEKL. CDR3 region: CASSQGGGRNTIYF. DNA for the CDR3: TGCGCCAGCAGCCAAGGTGGGGGTCGAAACACCATATATTTT.

The rearrangement uses TRBV28 and TRBJ1-6, with a weak D call TRBD1 (5 bases). The CDR3 loop spans 14 amino acids. CDR1 is MDHEN and CDR2 is SYDVKM in the germline V gene. Trimming took off 2 bases at V and 9 bases at J, with 11 bases between the two ends. The CDR3 reads CASSLGQGGSPLHF. The CDR3 region has the DNA TGTGCCAGCAGTTTAGGGCAGGGTGGTTCACCCCTCCACTTT.

CDR3 nucleotide sequence: TGTGCCAGCAGGCAGGGACTAGCAGGAGATACGCAGTATTTT. As protein: CASRQGLAGDTQYF. This sequence joins TRBV27 and TRBJ2-3, with TRBD2 identical over 9 bases. This CDR3 contains 14 residues. Germline V gives CDR1 MNHEY, CDR2 SMNVEV (reference sequence). V was clipped by 6 bases and J by 5 bases; unmatched bases: 6.

In regard to this clone: One end of the junction does not line up with germline, which may come from a read error. V usage is TRBV19 and J usage is TRBJ1-5; TRBD1 is a possible D gene (5 bases). CDR1 is LNHDA and CDR2 is SQIVND in the germline V gene (reference sequence). The CDR3 runs 16 residues. The CDR3 sequence is CASSTGTAYSNQLQHF. The CDR3 region has the DNA TGTGCCAGTAGTACCGGGACGGCTTATAGCAATCAGCTCCAGCATTTT. The variable domain in full, completed from reference TRBV19 and TRBJ1-5, reads DGGITQSPKYLFRKEGQNVTLSCEQNLNHDAMYWYRQDPGQGLRLIYYSQIVNDFQKGDIAEGYSVSREKKESFPLTVTSAQKNPTAFYLCASSTGTAYSNQLQHFGDGTRLSIL.

A single count supports this clone. V is TRBV14 and J is TRBJ1-2; 9 nucleotides align to TRBD1. The J segment lost 4 bases and the V segment lost 5 bases, leaving 2 bases of the junction unmatched. The CDR3 contains 13 residues. Germline CDR1 SGHDN, CDR2 FVKESK. The CDR3 DNA reads TGTGCCAGCAGCTTGACAGGGGGCTATGGCTACACCTTC. This gives the protein CASSLTGGYGYTF.

The rearrangement links TRBV5-4 to TRBJ2-2; no definite D call. This CDR3 has 12 residues. V shed 4 bases and J shed 2 bases, with 3 bases lying between them. Germline V lookup: CDR1 SGHNT, CDR2 YYREEE (reference sequence). CDR3 bases: TGTGCCAGCAGCCATAACACCGGGGAGCTGTTTTTT. Residues: CASSHNTGELFF.

The gene calls are TRBV6-5 and TRBJ1-4, with a possible D match to TRBD1 (5 bases). V lost 4 bases to trimming and J lost 8 bases, with 20 bases between them. Germline V gene sequence: CDR1 MNHEY, CDR2 SVGAGI. This CDR3 comprises 16 residues. The CDR3 here is CASSFPVRAVWEKLFF. The CDR3 nucleotides are TGTGCCAGCAGTTTCCCCGTCAGGGCCGTTTGGGAAAAACTGTTTTTT.

This clone is a singleton in its sample. The V and J genes are TRBV7-9 and TRBJ2-3; possibly TRBD1 for D (6 bases). Trimming pared 6 bases from V and 0 bases from J, leaving 10 bases between. The CDR3 length is 14 residues. Germline V CDR1 and CDR2: SEHNR, FQNEAQ (reference sequence). The CDR3 nucleotides read TGTGCCAGCAGGGACAGTCTGAGCACAGATACGCAGTATTTT. It encodes CASRDSLSTDTQYF. The variable domain in full, completed from reference TRBV7-9 and TRBJ2-3, reads DTGVSQNPRHKITKRGQNVTFRCDPISEHNRLYWYRQTLGQGPEFLTYFQNEAQLEKSRLLSDRFSAERPKGSFSTLEIQRTEQGDSAMYLCASRDSLSTDTQYFGPGTRLTVL.

This sequence joins TRBV7-6 and TRBJ2-5, with TRBD1 identical over 7 bases. V trimming: 1 base; J trimming: 1 base; junction bases outside the gene matches: 3. The germline V gene has CDR1 SGHVS and CDR2 FNYEAQ. The CDR3 is made up of 15 amino acids. The DNA of the CDR3 is TGTGCCAGCAGCTTAGGAGGGGACAGCCAAGAGACCCAGTACTTC. It yields the protein CASSLGGDSQETQYF.

This chain links TRBV10-2 with TRBJ2-5, with 12 bases aligning to TRBD2. V dropped 7 bases and J dropped 5; count of bases not matched to a gene: 8. Germline V lookup: CDR1 WSHSY, CDR2 SAAADI. The CDR3 covers 15 residues. The CDR3 DNA reads TGCGCCAGCACCCCTCTAGCGGGGGGGCGGGAGACCCAGTACTTC. Translated: CASTPLAGGRETQYF.